The clone carrying this T cell receptor (beta chain) was seen a single time. The table came from immunoSEQ multiplex PCR; TCRdb's copy has only in-frame clones and leaves some out. The table lists around 700,000 clones, around 72% of them singletons, with 1.5% to 2% in the top ten. V gave up 6 bases and J gave up 4 bases, with 6 bases separating them. Germline-derived CDR1 and CDR2 are MDHEN and SYDVKM. The CDR3 runs to 11 residues. This entry comes from a study of shared clonotypes between healthy human individuals. The receptor comes from a woman in her thirties in good health. The chain has TRBV28 and TRBJ2-5; no definite D call. Sample: memory CD4+ T cells sorted from blood. Subset indicated: CD45RA-negative fraction. The CDR3 loop reads CASSVRETQYF. In DNA, the CDR3 is TGTGCCAGCAGCGTTAGAGAGACCCAGTACTTC.